This is a list of T cell receptor beta chains from one sample in a study of human T cells and chemical hapten exposure. TCRdb reprocessed the RACE reads with MiXCR, giving one entry per CDR3 protein. The sample consists of fewer than 200,000 distinct CDR3 sequences, 25% to 35% of them appearing once. The source was whole blood, collected in connection with sensitization to the hapten diphenylcyclopropenone (DPC). The receptors come from a woman between 18 and 29 years old with alopecia areata. Some clones in this sample may be carry-over from other donors' samples. CDR3s include the opening cysteine and the closing phenylalanine or tryptophan. Clone sizes are given selectively: once, few, many, or a class where the clone is expanded.

CDR3aa: CASSHGNTGEVIEQFF
v_gene: TRBV4-2
abundance: few

CDR3aa: CASSARGAPPDTQYF
v_gene: TRBV27
abundance: NA

CDR3aa: CASRPTGSYEQYF
v_gene: TRBV6-2/TRBV6-3
abundance: NA

CDR3aa: CASSSYTEETQYF
v_gene: TRBV7-2
abundance: few

CDR3aa: CASSAGLGYEQYF
v_gene: TRBV6-4
abundance: many

CDR3aa: CSVEIQGDDIQYF
v_gene: TRBV29-1
abundance: NA

CDR3aa: CASSLSSDTQYF
v_gene: TRBV6-2/TRBV6-3
abundance: many

CDR3aa: CATYIGSGELFF
v_gene: TRBV15
abundance: few

CDR3aa: CATRLAGEQYF
v_gene: TRBV3-1
abundance: NA

CDR3aa: CASSVDPLPYEQYF
v_gene: TRBV9
abundance: many

CDR3aa: CSVEGTASTDTQYF
v_gene: TRBV29-1
abundance: NA

CDR3aa: CASSLDYSVFVQYF
v_gene: TRBV6-2/TRBV6-3
abundance: NA

CDR3aa: CASSLGLAGAGTQYF
v_gene: TRBV5-1
abundance: few

CDR3aa: CASSPGLAGAYEQYF
v_gene: TRBV4-2
abundance: NA

CDR3aa: CASSLFGAANVLTF
v_gene: TRBV5-1
abundance: few

CDR3aa: CASSQDPGLNTEAFF
v_gene: TRBV4-1
abundance: NA

CDR3aa: CASSINTDLYEQYF
v_gene: TRBV5-1
abundance: NA

CDR3aa: CASSPRELAVKTGELFF
v_gene: TRBV11-1
abundance: NA

CDR3aa: CASSLDLYSANEQFF
v_gene: TRBV7-2
abundance: few

CDR3aa: CASSSWTSAGPVQDQYF
v_gene: TRBV6-2/TRBV6-3
abundance: many

CDR3aa: CAWRWGQNYGYTF
v_gene: TRBV30
abundance: few

CDR3aa: CASSQGRQGVSGANVLTF
v_gene: TRBV4-1
abundance: few

CDR3aa: CSVEAGIYGYTF
v_gene: TRBV29-1
abundance: NA

CDR3aa: CASSEYGQYEQYF
v_gene: TRBV25-1
abundance: NA

CDR3aa: CASSRLVGTETQYF
v_gene: TRBV25-1
abundance: few

CDR3aa: CASSYSSGVEDTQYF
v_gene: TRBV6-5
abundance: NA

CDR3aa: CASSSHPNTEAFF
v_gene: TRBV7-3
abundance: many

CDR3aa: CASRWDRGSSYEQYF
v_gene: TRBV10-2
abundance: NA

CDR3aa: CASSAGPGTYEQYF
v_gene: TRBV9
abundance: NA

CDR3aa: CATSVSGSGNNEQFF
v_gene: TRBV24-1
abundance: NA

CDR3aa: CARGADTQYF
v_gene: TRBV2
abundance: NA

CDR3aa: CASSRLADNEQFF
v_gene: TRBV6-6
abundance: many

CDR3aa: CASSVQGNTGELFF
v_gene: TRBV5-4
abundance: NA

CDR3aa: CASSQQGGTIYGYTF
v_gene: TRBV12-3/TRBV12-4
abundance: NA

CDR3aa: CASSETGPHEQFF
v_gene: TRBV27
abundance: NA

CDR3aa: CATQGRGGGYTF
v_gene: TRBV9
abundance: NA

CDR3aa: CSVELGSGSIGGELFF
v_gene: TRBV29-1
abundance: NA

CDR3aa: CASSPLGVTEAFF
v_gene: TRBV18
abundance: NA